The rows below give T cell receptor beta chains drawn from one sample of a study of control samples from healthy donors and cancer patients. The repertoire was sequenced with immunoSEQ multiplex PCR; TCRdb's copy has only in-frame clones and lacks some. The sample includes about 69,000 clones, 75% to 90% of them seen just once. The sequencing sample was made of PBMCs. The source is a woman between 50 and 59 years old with lung cancer. Both conserved end residues are part of each CDR3. A D gene is named only where the DNA matches it firmly. Not every row has a clone size; where given, it reads once, few, many or a size class.

J gene	D gene	V gene	clone size	CDR3 length	CDR3 protein	CDR3 DNA
TRBJ1-6	NA	TRBV12-5	NA	15	CASGQGGSYNSPLHF	TGTGCTAGTGGCCAAGGGGGCTCCTATAATTCACCCCTCCACTTT
TRBJ2-5	NA	TRBV10-2	NA	13	CATTGAGRETQYF	TGCGCCACCACGGGGGCCGGCCGGGAGACCCAGTACTTC
TRBJ1-6	NA	TRBV28	NA	14	CASSRTSGDSPLHF	TGTGCCAGCAGTCGGACTTCCGGGGATTCACCCCTCCACTTT
TRBJ2-7	NA	TRBV25-1	NA	15	CASTQGNSGAYEQYF	TGTGCCAGCACCCAAGGGAACTCCGGGGCGTACGAGCAGTACTTC
TRBJ2-5	TRBD2	TRBV27	NA	16	CASRGTSGGPWETQYF	TGTGCCAGCAGAGGGACTAGCGGGGGGCCGTGGGAGACCCAGTACTTC
TRBJ2-1	TRBD2	TRBV13	NA	16	CASSLGMIAGSNEQFF	TGTGCCAGCAGCTTAGGCATGATAGCGGGGAGTAATGAGCAGTTCTTC
TRBJ1-1	NA	TRBV5-1	NA	15	CASSSVAGMNTEAFF	TGCGCCAGCAGCTCGGTAGCGGGGATGAACACTGAAGCTTTCTTT
TRBJ1-1	TRBD1	TRBV27	NA	12	CASSTRQGEAFF	TGTGCCAGCAGTACGAGACAGGGCGAAGCTTTCTTT
TRBJ1-5	TRBD1	TRBV2	few	14	CASSRTGGAQPQHF	TGTGCCAGCAGCCGAACAGGGGGCGCTCAGCCCCAGCATTTT
TRBJ1-5	NA	TRBV19	NA	15	CASSIARRGDQPQHF	TGTGCCAGTAGTATAGCGCGCAGGGGAGATCAGCCCCAGCATTTT
TRBJ1-1	NA	TRBV5-1	NA	14	CASSEVRVTLGAFF	TGCGCCAGCAGCGAAGTGAGGGTTACGTTGGGAGCTTTCTTT
TRBJ2-2	NA	TRBV4-3	NA	17	CASSQDSFRTVPGELFF	TGCGCCAGCAGCCAAGATTCCTTCAGGACAGTCCCCGGGGAGCTGTTTTTT
TRBJ1-1	NA	TRBV19	NA	13	CASSIGFQAEAFF	TGTGCCAGTAGTATCGGGTTCCAGGCTGAAGCTTTCTTT